Included here is one T cell receptor beta chain sequence, with context. The target of this receptor is not known. No much larger clonotype is one base removed from it; base qualities were not supplied. The CDR3 covers 15 residues, taking in both the cysteine and the phenylalanine. The kept DNA is CDR3 alone, 45 bases in frame from the first base. Trimming costs V 0 bases and J 1 base, and their ends lie 7 bases apart. The germline V gene supplies CDR1 LGHNA and CDR2 YSLEER. Collaborating institutions collected whole blood in K2EDTA tubes following their own protocols. For TCRbeta analysis, collaborators shipped samples in one of three forms: frozen whole blood, isolated PBMCs, or DNA extracted from either of those sample types. This record belongs to a study of blood T cell repertoires in COVID-19 (TCRdb year 2020). In the study overall: Samples from collaborators originated in the United States, Italy and Spain and spanned both the acute and convalescent phases of COVID-19. The prospective study material was composed of cDNA or gDNA derived from T cells, B-cell-depleted T cells, or PBMCs. Where available, HLA class I and class II types were obtained from metadata supplied by the sample provider rather than from assay-based typing. A freely available public database, intended as a resource for researchers studying the immune response to SARS-CoV-2, is where the repertoires were released. The samples were drawn from the first 160 participants of the ongoing ImmuneRACE study and from 1,254 subjects provided by 6 global collaborators. Subjects who had been exposed to COVID-19, were actively infected with it, or had recovered from it provided the deeply sampled blood TCRbeta repertoires that made up the dataset. A de-identified subject ID, COVID-19 status, age in years and sex were almost always included in the sample metadata.

Summary of the overall study and its limitations: The quantity of clinical and demographic metadata differed by source and by participant and was supplied without curation.

The immunoSEQ Assay, a bias-controlled multiplex PCR, was used to amplify TCRbeta CDR3 regions from genomic DNA. The paper's data handling went like this. The number of nucleated cells in each sample was estimated by amplification of reference gene primers within the assay. Sequence reads were collapsed and filtered to measure the absolute abundance of every unique TCRbeta CDR3 rearrangement. For each sample, productive Simpson clonality was calculated as the square root of Simpson's diversity index over productive rearrangements. TCRdb's version of the immuneACCESS table is confined to in-frame rearrangements and falls short of the full clone set. An unresolved V gene accounts for under half of the shortfall where checked; the remainder is of unknown origin. D and trimming were read from the DNA, whereas the V and J calls and clone size are those reported in that table. Across this sample there are around 200,000 clones, with about nine tenths seen only once. The ten biggest clones cover about 6% of the sample.

Sequenced input: peripheral blood. This sequence uses TRBV4-3 and TRBJ2-1, and the D gene may be TRBD1, 6 bases matching. This TCR came from a man aged 80 or over with acute or convalescent COVID-19. The CDR3 here reads CASSQDQGSYNEQFF. The sequence in DNA is TGCGCCAGCAGCCAAGACCAGGGGTCCTACAATGAGCAGTTCTTC.